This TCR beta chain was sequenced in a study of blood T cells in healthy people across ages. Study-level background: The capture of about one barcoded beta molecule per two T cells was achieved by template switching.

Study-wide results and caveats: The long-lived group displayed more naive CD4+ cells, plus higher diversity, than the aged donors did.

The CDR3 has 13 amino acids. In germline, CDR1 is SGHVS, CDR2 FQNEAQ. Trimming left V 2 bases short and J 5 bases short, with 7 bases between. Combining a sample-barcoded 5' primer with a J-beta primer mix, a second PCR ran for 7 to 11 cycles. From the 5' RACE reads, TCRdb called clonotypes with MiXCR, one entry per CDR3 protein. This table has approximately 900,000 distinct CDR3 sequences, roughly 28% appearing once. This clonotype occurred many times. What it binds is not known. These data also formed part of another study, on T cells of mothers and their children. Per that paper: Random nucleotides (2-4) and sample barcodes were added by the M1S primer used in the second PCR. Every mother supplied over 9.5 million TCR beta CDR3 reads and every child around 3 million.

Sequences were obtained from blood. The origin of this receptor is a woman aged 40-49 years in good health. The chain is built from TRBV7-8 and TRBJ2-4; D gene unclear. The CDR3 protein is CASSLPGQNIQYF. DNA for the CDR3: TGTGCCAGCAGCTTACCCGGACAAAACATTCAGTACTTC.